This T cell receptor beta chain appears in the sequencing data of a study of T-cell memory formation after mild COVID-19. About the research overall: The TCR clusters were mostly specific to one donor. Whole-study findings and limits: CD8+ contracting clones occupied EMRA, while CD4+ ones occupied mainly CM and EM.

This clonotype was observed many times. Its specificity is unknown. CDR3 length: 12 residues. Trimming left V 5 bases short and J 2 bases short, with 7 bases between. In germline, CDR1 is ENHRY, CDR2 SYGVKD. With constant-segment primers, 5'RACE yielded cDNA libraries of TCR alpha and TCR beta that carried sample barcodes and UMIs. TCRdb reprocessed the 5' RACE reads via MiXCR and lists one record per CDR3 protein. The sample lists about 34,000 distinct CDR3 sequences, just under 8% seen once, with over 25% in the top ten. This chain uses TRBV10-3 with TRBJ2-7; possibly TRBD1 for D (6 bases). The receptor was isolated from a man aged 18 to 30 who had mild COVID-19 (a few samples of this study predate the infection). Cell type and time point are not known. The sample was PBMCs or a T cell subset sorted from them (not recorded which). As DNA, the CDR3 is TGTGCCATCAGTCAGGGGACCTACGAGCAGTACTTC. Amino acid sequence: CAISQGTYEQYF.